This entry concerns a single TCR beta chain. Authors' analysis steps: For nucleated cells, counts were estimated from reference gene primer amplification. Measured with immunoSEQ multiplex PCR; TCRdb has only the in-frame clones, and not every one. The V and J calls and clone size are taken from that table; D and trimming were inferred from the DNA. Of 150,000 to 200,000 clones detected, around nine tenths appear once; the ten largest clones hold 2.5% to 3.5%. This entry belongs to a study of blood T cell repertoires in COVID-19. The overall study: Donors in the United States, Italy and Spain gave samples during acute or convalescent COVID-19. From T cells, B-cell-depleted T cells, or PBMCs came the material, which was cDNA or gDNA.

The CDR3 runs 12 residues. Germline CDR1 SGHRS, CDR2 YFSETQ. With 1 base clipped from V and 10 bases from J, the junction kept 4 bases outside the gene matches. The receptor comes from a man aged 35-49 years with active or convalescent COVID-19. The chain employs TRBV5-1 and TRBJ1-2; the match to TRBD1 covers 7 bases. The sequenced sample was peripheral blood. Here the CDR3 DNA reads TGCGCCAGCAGCTTGCCGGACAGGTCCTACACCTTC. It encodes CASSLPDRSYTF.